Below are 4 T cell receptor beta chains sequenced from a single sample in a study of spatial heterogeneity in lung cancer. Time point of the sample: sample taken at primary tumor resection. Whole RNA, isolated from tumor, nontumor lung or frozen PBMC, was sequenced without prior sorting. In TCRdb, the 5' RACE reads were re-called with MiXCR into one record per CDR3 protein. The sample has 6,000 to 8,500 distinct CDR3 sequences, about 5% seen once; the top ten hold around 8.6%. This sample comprised normal lung tissue next to the tumor, obtained at surgery. The receptor source for this set is a female donor with early-stage non-small cell lung cancer.

This clonotype was seen repeatedly, ten times or more. The chain joins TRBV2 to TRBJ2-7, with D perhaps matching TRBD1 (5 bases). Germline CDR1 SNHLY, CDR2 FYNNEI. CDR3 length: 13 amino acids. Trimming left V 7 bases short and J 3 bases short, with 13 bases between. The CDR3 loop reads CASMLDILYEQYF. CDR3 coding DNA: TGTGCCAGCATGTTGGACATCCTCTACGAGCAGTACTTC.

The chain links TRBV12-3 or TRBV12-4 to TRBJ2-7; 7 nucleotides agree with TRBD1. The CDR3 has 14 amino acids. J gave up 6 bases and V 5 bases, and 10 bases lay outside the gene matches. CDR3 region: CASSVKQGVGEQYF. The CDR3 DNA reads TGTGCCAGCAGTGTTAAGCAGGGGGTGGGCGAGCAGTACTTC.

This clonotype was recorded many times. The chain uses TRBV15 and TRBJ2-1, with 10 bases identical to TRBD2. CDR3 length: 13 residues. CDR1 LNHNV and CDR2 YYDKDF come from the germline V gene (reference sequence). With V trimmed by 9 bases and J by 8 bases, 7 bases remained unmatched. The CDR3 is CATSSGSMYEQFF. The CDR3 DNA reads TGTGCCACTTCTAGCGGGAGTATGTATGAGCAGTTCTTC.

In this sample, this clonotype turned up many times. The chain uses TRBV2 and TRBJ2-1; 11 bases are a match to TRBD1. J was trimmed by 2 bases and V by 6 bases; bases with no gene match: 3. There are 15 residues in the CDR3. Germline loops: CDR1 SNHLY, CDR2 FYNNEI. The CDR3 region is CASRGTGGTYNEQFF. Here the CDR3 DNA reads TGTGCCAGCAGAGGGACAGGGGGGACCTACAATGAGCAGTTCTTC.